The T cell receptor beta chain under discussion was sequenced for a study of T cell changes during pregnancy in multiple sclerosis. Assay used: immunoSEQ multiplex PCR; TCRdb lists only in-frame clones, some missing. The sample has some 89,000 clones, over 90% seen once; the top ten hold around 2.5%. Germline CDR1 and CDR2: SGHDN and FVKESK. There are 18 residues in the CDR3. V shed 4 bases and J 3 bases; nucleotides not matched to a gene: 10. This clone has just one count. The sample was peripheral blood, taken in the third trimester of pregnancy. J is TRBJ2-2 and V is TRBV14; 11 nucleotides match TRBD2. The receptor's source is a female donor with multiple sclerosis, enrolled in a pregnancy study. In DNA, the CDR3 is TGTGCCAGCAGCCGATATACTAGCGGGGGTCGGTACACCGGGGAGCTGTTTTTT. It specifies CASSRYTSGGRYTGELFF.